This is a list of T cell receptor beta chains from one sample in a study of T cell responses to AZD1222 COVID-19 vaccine. Sequencing was performed with immunoSEQ multiplex PCR; in TCRdb, only in-frame clones are kept and a portion is missing. The sample comprises roughly 160,000 clones, just over 90% of which are singletons, and over 1.2% rests with the top ten. Sequenced material: peripheral blood, taken on day 0 of AZD1222 vaccination. These receptor sequences come from an adult in good health. Each CDR3 is given with its conserved first and last residue. The order of the fields is V gene, J gene, D gene, CDR3 DNA, CDR3 protein. A D gene is named only where the DNA matches it firmly.

v_gene: TRBV7-2
j_gene: TRBJ2-5
d_gene: TRBD2
CDR3nt: TGTGCCAGCAGCTTATCAGCGGGGGGGCAAGAGACCCAGTACTTC
CDR3aa: CASSLSAGGQETQYF

v_gene: TRBV29-1
j_gene: TRBJ1-1
d_gene: -
CDR3nt: TGCAGCGTTGTGAGGGACACGGTTGCTTTCTTT
CDR3aa: CSVVRDTVAFF

v_gene: TRBV24-1
j_gene: TRBJ1-6
d_gene: TRBD1
CDR3nt: TGTGCCACCAGTGACCCTCCAGACAGGGGAAAATCACCCCTCCACTTT
CDR3aa: CATSDPPDRGKSPLHF

v_gene: TRBV6-5
j_gene: TRBJ1-5
d_gene: -
CDR3nt: TGTGCCAGCTCGGGGCGGAGCAATCAGCCCCAGCATTTT
CDR3aa: CASSGRSNQPQHF

v_gene: TRBV18
j_gene: TRBJ2-1
d_gene: -
CDR3nt: TGTGCCAGCTCACCTACGTCCAATGAGCAGTTCTTC
CDR3aa: CASSPTSNEQFF

v_gene: TRBV6-5
j_gene: TRBJ1-1
d_gene: TRBD1
CDR3nt: TGTGCCAGCAGTAGAAGACAGGGGGGGGACACTGAAGCTTTCTTT
CDR3aa: CASSRRQGGDTEAFF

v_gene: TRBV7-2
j_gene: TRBJ2-3
d_gene: TRBD2
CDR3nt: TGTGCCAGCAGCTTAGGTGGTAGCGGGGGCACAGATACGCAGTATTTT
CDR3aa: CASSLGGSGGTDTQYF

v_gene: TRBV5-6
j_gene: TRBJ1-2
d_gene: TRBD1
CDR3nt: TGTGCCAGCAGCGTGACAGGGGGCGGAGAGGGCTACACCTTC
CDR3aa: CASSVTGGGEGYTF

v_gene: TRBV6-5
j_gene: TRBJ2-7
d_gene: TRBD2
CDR3nt: TGTGCCAGCGGACTAGCGGGGGGCTACGAGCAGTACTTC
CDR3aa: CASGLAGGYEQYF

v_gene: TRBV24-1
j_gene: TRBJ2-5
d_gene: -
CDR3nt: TGTGCCACCAGTGATCCCGGGGTGGGCGAAGAGACCCAGTACTTC
CDR3aa: CATSDPGVGEETQYF

v_gene: TRBV27
j_gene: TRBJ1-2
d_gene: -
CDR3nt: TGTGCCAGCAGTTTATGGGTCTCCGGAAAGAACTATGGCTACACCTTC
CDR3aa: CASSLWVSGKNYGYTF

v_gene: TRBV9
j_gene: TRBJ2-1
d_gene: TRBD2
CDR3nt: TGTGCCAGCAGCCGGGACTACTCCTACAATGAGCAGTTCTTC
CDR3aa: CASSRDYSYNEQFF

v_gene: TRBV24-1
j_gene: TRBJ2-2
d_gene: TRBD1
CDR3nt: TGTGCCACCAGTGTCGACAGGGGGCACCCCGGGGAGCTGTTTTTT
CDR3aa: CATSVDRGHPGELFF

v_gene: TRBV3-1/TRBV3-2
j_gene: TRBJ1-2
d_gene: -
CDR3nt: TGTGCCAGCAGCCCGGGACACCAACACTACCATGGCTACACCTTC
CDR3aa: CASSPGHQHYHGYTF

v_gene: TRBV7-8
j_gene: TRBJ1-5
d_gene: TRBD1
CDR3nt: TGTGCCAGCAACTTGGACAGGGGTGCGAGCAATCAGCCCCAGCATTTT
CDR3aa: CASNLDRGASNQPQHF

v_gene: TRBV18
j_gene: TRBJ1-6
d_gene: -
CDR3nt: TGTGCCAGCTCACCAGAGCTGGATTCACCCCTCCACTTT
CDR3aa: CASSPELDSPLHF

v_gene: TRBV6-5
j_gene: TRBJ1-2
d_gene: TRBD1
CDR3nt: TGTGCCAGCCGACCGGGACAGAAGCGCGGCTACACCTTC
CDR3aa: CASRPGQKRGYTF

v_gene: TRBV5-4
j_gene: TRBJ1-5
d_gene: -
CDR3nt: TGTGCCAGCAGCCGAGGGGGGAGAGGGACGGATAGCAATCAGCCCCAGCATTTT
CDR3aa: CASSRGGRGTDSNQPQHF

v_gene: TRBV18
j_gene: TRBJ1-1
d_gene: -
CDR3nt: TGTGCCAGCTCACCACTTCCGACGACGGGGAACACTGAAGCTTTCTTT
CDR3aa: CASSPLPTTGNTEAFF

v_gene: TRBV3-1/TRBV3-2
j_gene: TRBJ1-1
d_gene: -
CDR3nt: TGTGCCAGCAGCCAATTGGGAGTGAACACTGAAGCTTTCTTT
CDR3aa: CASSQLGVNTEAFF

v_gene: TRBV4-1
j_gene: TRBJ1-1
d_gene: -
CDR3nt: TGCGCCAGCAGCCAAGTTTTGAGGGGTCGTTCCACCACTGAAGCTTTCTTT
CDR3aa: CASSQVLRGRSTTEAFF

v_gene: TRBV5-4
j_gene: TRBJ1-1
d_gene: -
CDR3nt: TGTGCCAGCAGCTTGGGTGGGGACACTGAAGCTTTCTTT
CDR3aa: CASSLGGDTEAFF

v_gene: TRBV28
j_gene: TRBJ1-2
d_gene: -
CDR3nt: TGTGCCAGCAGTTTAGCTGACAGGTCCTATGGCTACACCTTC
CDR3aa: CASSLADRSYGYTF

v_gene: TRBV6-5
j_gene: TRBJ2-3
d_gene: TRBD2
CDR3nt: TGTGCCAGCAGTTACTCGACTAGCGGGGGGGCAGATACGCAGTATTTT
CDR3aa: CASSYSTSGGADTQYF

v_gene: TRBV15
j_gene: TRBJ1-1
d_gene: -
CDR3nt: TGTGCCACCCTAGGCGACACTGAAGCTTTCTTT
CDR3aa: CATLGDTEAFF